A single sample is the source of the 21 T cell receptor beta chains below, sequenced in a study of control samples from healthy donors and cancer patients. Profiled with immunoSEQ multiplex PCR; TCRdb holds only in-frame clones, not every one. This sample carries 90,000 to 100,000 clones, 70% to 80% of them seen once, and the ten largest clones take 10%. Sequenced sample: blood. The source is a woman in her 30s in good health.

J is TRBJ2-1 and V is TRBV27, with unresolved D. This CDR3 spans 14 amino acids. V gave up 0 bases and J gave up 11 bases, with 14 bases separating them. Germline CDR1 and CDR2: MNHEY and SMNVEV (reference sequence). The CDR3 sequence: CASSLSPQEQKQFF. Here the CDR3 DNA reads TGTGCCAGCAGTTTATCTCCACAAGAACAGAAGCAGTTCTTC.

The chain links TRBV3-1 (or the pseudogene TRBV3-2) to TRBJ2-5, with 9 bases fitting TRBD1. The CDR3 has 16 residues. The V gene end was trimmed by 0 bases and the J gene end by 6 bases; junction bases not matched to a gene: 8. Germline V gene data show CDR1 as LGHDT and CDR2 as YNNKEL (reference sequence). Here the CDR3 reads CASSQDGGQGLKTQYF. The CDR3 DNA reads TGTGCCAGCAGCCAAGATGGGGGACAGGGTTTAAAGACCCAGTACTTC.

This chain links TRBV12-3 or TRBV12-4 with TRBJ2-7; no reliable D call. The CDR3 runs 12 residues. With 7 bases removed from V and 2 bases from J, the gap between germline ends came to 9 bases. The CDR3 region is CASMSTPYEQYF. CDR3 in DNA: TGTGCCAGCATGAGCACCCCCTACGAGCAGTACTTC.

V usage is TRBV6-1 and J usage is TRBJ2-2; D gene ambiguous. V lost 4 bases and J 0 bases, leaving 12 bases between the germline ends. The CDR3 length is 16 residues. Per the germline V gene, CDR1 is MNHNS and CDR2 is SASEGT. CDR3 DNA sequence: TGTGCCAGCAGTGGATCAAGGGCCTCGAACACCGGGGAGCTGTTTTTT. This sequence encodes CASSGSRASNTGELFF.

The CDR3 region is CASSLTGRRNQPQHF. The CDR3 DNA reads as TGTGCCAGCAGTTTGACAGGGAGGCGCAATCAGCCCCAGCATTTT. The chain is built from TRBV27 and TRBJ1-5; 7 bases match TRBD1. Trimming took 3 bases from V and 2 from J; bases not matched to a gene: 4. The CDR3 runs 15 residues. Germline-derived CDR1 and CDR2 are MNHEY and SMNVEV (reference sequence).

This clone was found once. V gene TRBV5-1 combines with J gene TRBJ1-4; D unclear. V lost 6 bases and J 0 bases, leaving 18 bases between the germline ends. Germline lookup yields CDR1 SGHRS and CDR2 YFSETQ. This CDR3 comprises 17 residues. CDR3 amino acids: CASISRQDSATNEKLFF. Written as DNA, the CDR3 is TGCGCCAGCATTTCCCGGCAGGATTCCGCAACTAATGAAAAACTGTTTTTT.

CDR3 coding DNA: TGTGCCAGTAGTATAGATCTATGGGGGACAGGGGGGAACACCGGGGAGCTGTTTTTT. Translated, it gives CASSIDLWGTGGNTGELFF. This chain joins TRBV19 and TRBJ2-2; the match to TRBD1 covers 11 bases. The CDR3 covers 19 residues. V shed 0 bases and J 1 base; nucleotides not matched to a gene: 7. Germline loops: CDR1 LNHDA, CDR2 SQIVND (reference sequence).

This clone appeared a few times. The chain couples TRBV11-2 to TRBJ1-3; possible D gene TRBD1, 5 bases. The CDR3 sequence is 13 residues long. The germline CDR1 and CDR2 sequences are SGHAT and FQNNGV. Trimming cost V 9 bases and J 9 bases, with 18 bases left between them. The CDR3 DNA follows: TGTGCCAGTACACCCCACCAGGGAGGCACCATATATTTT. This codes for CASTPHQGGTIYF. Variable domain in full (rest from reference TRBV11-2 and TRBJ1-3): EAGVAQSPRYKIIEKRQSVAFWCNPISGHATLYWYQQILGQGPKLLIQFQNNGVVDDSQLPKDRFSAERLKGVDSTLKIQPAKLEDSAVYLCASTPHQGGTIYFGEGSWLTVV.

A single count supports this clone. The chain has TRBV3-1 (or the pseudogene TRBV3-2) and TRBJ1-5; 12 nucleotides line up with TRBD1. V was pared by 0 bases and J by 4 bases, with 7 bases of the junction left unmatched. From germline, CDR1 is LGHDT and CDR2 YNNKEL (reference sequence). This CDR3 contains 18 residues. The CDR3 region has the DNA TGTGCCAGCAGCCAAGATTCGGGACAGGGGGCCGCTAATCAGCCCCAGCATTTT. Translation gives CASSQDSGQGAANQPQHF.

This chain links TRBV9 with TRBJ1-2, with 9 bases fitting TRBD1. V shed 3 bases and J 4 bases; nucleotides not matched to a gene: 4. Germline-derived CDR1 and CDR2 are SGDLS and YYNGEE. The CDR3 is made up of 14 amino acids. This CDR3 reads CASSARDRVYGYTF. CDR3 coding DNA: TGTGCCAGCAGCGCGCGGGACAGGGTCTATGGCTACACCTTC.

V gene TRBV4-3 combines with J gene TRBJ2-3; D not resolved. This CDR3 spans 13 amino acids. V dropped 1 base and J dropped 6 bases, with 8 bases sitting between them. The germline gives CDR1 LGHNA, CDR2 YSLEER. The CDR3, as DNA: TGCGCCAGCAGCCAAGGGAATCTGGATACGCAGTATTTT. Protein product: CASSQGNLDTQYF.

The J gene is TRBJ1-6, the V gene TRBV7-2, with D hard to call. V was shortened by 3 bases and J by 0 bases, with 9 bases between the two germline ends. The V gene's germline CDR1 is SGHTA and CDR2 FQGNSA. The CDR3 totals 16 residues. Here the CDR3 reads CASSFYGSSYNSPLHF. CDR3 nucleotide sequence: TGTGCCAGCAGCTTTTACGGAAGCTCCTATAATTCACCCCTCCACTTT.

Remarks on this clone: Other DNA sequences in this sample translate to the same CDR3. The rearrangement uses TRBV19 and TRBJ2-2, with TRBD2 as a possible D gene (5 bases). The CDR3 covers 14 residues. CDR1 is LNHDA, CDR2 SQIVND, per germline (reference sequence). The V end lost 3 bases, the J end lost 1 base, and 6 bases lay between the germline ends. In nucleotides, the CDR3 is TGTGCCAGTAGTATCGCGGGGAACACCGGGGAGCTGTTTTTT. This sequence encodes CASSIAGNTGELFF.

CDR3 DNA: TGTGCCATCAGGAGCGACAGGGACCCCTATGGCTACACCTTC. Translation: CAIRSDRDPYGYTF. The V and J genes are TRBV10-3 and TRBJ1-2, with TRBD1 identical over 7 bases. CDR3 length: 14 amino acids. Trimming took 6 bases from V and 4 from J; bases not matched to a gene: 8. The germline gives CDR1 ENHRY, CDR2 SYGVKD.

The chain combines TRBV5-4 with TRBJ2-7; D perhaps matches TRBD2 (6 bases). Germline-derived CDR1 and CDR2 are SGHNT and YYREEE (reference sequence). V was clipped by 4 bases and J by 2 bases, with 16 bases between them. There are 15 residues in the CDR3. As DNA, the CDR3 is TGTGCCAGCAGCCCGCCCGGGACTTCCCCCTACGAGCAGTACTTC. Translating it yields CASSPPGTSPYEQYF.

The rearrangement joins TRBV13 to TRBJ2-1; 12 positions match TRBD1. Germline V gives CDR1 PRHDT, CDR2 FYEKMQ (reference sequence). Trimming took 5 bases from V and 4 from J; bases not matched to a gene: 15. CDR3 length: 19 amino acids. The DNA of the CDR3 is TGTGCCAGCAGCCTTGGGACAGGGGGCTGGCGGGGGGATTACAATGAGCAGTTCTTC. Its protein is CASSLGTGGWRGDYNEQFF.

The rearrangement uses TRBV5-6 and TRBJ2-7, with 7 positions matching TRBD1. Germline V lookup: CDR1 SGHDT, CDR2 YYEEEE. V shed 0 bases and J 4 bases; nucleotides not matched to a gene: 4. CDR3 length: 14 residues. The CDR3 sequence: CASSLGDRAYEQYF. CDR3 coding DNA: TGTGCCAGCAGCTTGGGCGACAGGGCTTACGAGCAGTACTTC. The full variable domain, rest sourced from reference TRBV5-6 and TRBJ2-7, is DAGVTQSPTHLIKTRGQQVTLRCSPKSGHDTVSWYQQALGQGPQFIFQYYEEEERQRGNFPDRFSGHQFPNYSSELNVNALLLGDSALYLCASSLGDRAYEQYFGPGTRLTVT.

This rearrangement joins TRBV5-4 to TRBJ2-3; 8 bases match TRBD1. V lost 5 bases and J lost 4; bases outside the gene matches: 9. Germline CDR1 and CDR2: SGHNT and YYREEE (reference sequence). The CDR3 runs to 15 residues. The CDR3 coding sequence is TGTGCCAGCAGTTTTGACAGGGGAGGATCAGATACGCAGTATTTT. Translated: CASSFDRGGSDTQYF.

The rearrangement uses TRBV30 and TRBJ1-5, with D possibly TRBD1 on 5 matching bases. The CDR3 extends over 12 amino acids. V lost 2 bases, J lost 5 bases, and 7 bases lay in between. CDR1 is GTSNPN, CDR2 SVGIG, per germline (reference sequence). The CDR3 reads CAWSSRDQPQHF. The CDR3 DNA reads as TGTGCCTGGAGTAGCAGGGATCAGCCCCAGCATTTT. Variable domain in full (rest from reference TRBV30 and TRBJ1-5): SQTIHQWPATLVQPVGSPLSLECTVEGTSNPNLYWYRQAAGRGLQLLFYSVGIGQISSEVPQNLSASRPQDRQFILSSKKLLLSDSGFYLCAWSSRDQPQHFGDGTRLSIL.

The rearrangement uses TRBV10-2 and TRBJ1-2, with a possible D match to TRBD1 (6 bases). The CDR3 is 13 amino acids. V gave up 7 bases and J gave up 7 bases, with 16 bases separating them. CDR1 WSHSY and CDR2 SAAADI come from the germline V gene. CDR3 sequence reads: CASNQGLFGGYTF. In DNA form, the CDR3 reads TGCGCCAGCAACCAGGGGCTATTCGGTGGCTACACCTTC.

The chain couples TRBV11-2 to TRBJ2-1; no reliable D call. The CDR3 spans 12 residues. Trimming took off 2 bases at V and 9 bases at J, with 8 bases between the two ends. Per germline, CDR1 SGHAT and CDR2 FQNNGV. This chain's CDR3 is CASSLSYAEQFF. CDR3 in DNA: TGTGCCAGCAGCTTATCTTATGCTGAGCAGTTCTTC.